The T cell receptor (beta chain) under discussion was sequenced for a study of T-cell memory formation after mild COVID-19. Study-level findings and limits: Clones contracting day 15 to 85 were balanced CD4/CD8; later expanders leaned CD4+.

In regard to this clonotype: Its antigen is unknown.

Looked up from germline, CDR1 is SGHNT and CDR2 is YYREEE (reference sequence). The CDR3 spans 14 residues. The V and J ends lost 5 bases and 8 bases respectively, with 16 bases between them. TCRdb fed the 5' RACE reads into MiXCR, producing one record per CDR3 protein. The data contain 530,000 or so distinct CDR3 sequences, 15% to 20% of them singletons. The chain combines TRBV5-4 with TRBJ2-2; D gene ambiguous. Source material: PBMCs or a T cell subset sorted from them (not recorded which). This TCR was recovered from an adult woman who had mild COVID-19 (a few samples of this study predate the infection). Cell type and time point are not known. In nucleotides, the CDR3 is TGTGCCAGCAGTGAGCCGGCCAGGCGTGGGGAGCTGTTTTTT. Translating gives CASSEPARRGELFF.